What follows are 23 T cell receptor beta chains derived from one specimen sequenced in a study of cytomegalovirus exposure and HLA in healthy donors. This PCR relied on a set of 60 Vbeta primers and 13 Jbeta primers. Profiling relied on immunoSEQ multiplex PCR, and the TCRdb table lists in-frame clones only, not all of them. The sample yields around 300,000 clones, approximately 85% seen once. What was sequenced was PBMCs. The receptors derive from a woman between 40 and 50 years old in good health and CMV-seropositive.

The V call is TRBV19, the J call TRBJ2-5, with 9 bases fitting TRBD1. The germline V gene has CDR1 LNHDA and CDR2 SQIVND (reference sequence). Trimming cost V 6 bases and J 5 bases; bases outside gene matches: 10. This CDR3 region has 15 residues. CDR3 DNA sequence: TGTGCCAGTAGCACGAGGACAGGGGATTGGGAGACCCAGTACTTC. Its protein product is CASSTRTGDWETQYF.

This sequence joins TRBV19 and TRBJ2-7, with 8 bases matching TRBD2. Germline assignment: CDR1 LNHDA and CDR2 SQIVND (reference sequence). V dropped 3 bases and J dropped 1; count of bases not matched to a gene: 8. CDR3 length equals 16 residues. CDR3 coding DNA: TGTGCCAGTAGTATTATTCCGAGCGGGGGATCCTACGAGCAGTACTTC. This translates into CASSIIPSGGSYEQYF.

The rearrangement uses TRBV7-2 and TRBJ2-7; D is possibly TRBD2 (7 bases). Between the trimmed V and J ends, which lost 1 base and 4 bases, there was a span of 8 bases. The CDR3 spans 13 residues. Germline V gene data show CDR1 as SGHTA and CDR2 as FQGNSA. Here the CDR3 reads CASSLEGGYEQYF. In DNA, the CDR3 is TGTGCCAGCAGCTTAGAGGGGGGGTACGAGCAGTACTTC. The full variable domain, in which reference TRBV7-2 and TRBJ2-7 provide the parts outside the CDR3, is GAGVSQSPSNKVTEKGKDVELRCDPISGHTALYWYRQSLGQGLEFLIYFQGNSAPDKSGLPSDRFSAERTGGSVSTLTIQRTQQEDSAVYLCASSLEGGYEQYFGPGTRLTVT.

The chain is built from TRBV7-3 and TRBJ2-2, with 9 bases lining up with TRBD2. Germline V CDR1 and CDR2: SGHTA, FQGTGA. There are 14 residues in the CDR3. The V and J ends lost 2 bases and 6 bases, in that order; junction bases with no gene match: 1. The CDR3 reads CASSLAGGAGELFF. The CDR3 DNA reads TGTGCCAGCAGCTTAGCGGGAGGGGCCGGGGAGCTGTTTTTT.

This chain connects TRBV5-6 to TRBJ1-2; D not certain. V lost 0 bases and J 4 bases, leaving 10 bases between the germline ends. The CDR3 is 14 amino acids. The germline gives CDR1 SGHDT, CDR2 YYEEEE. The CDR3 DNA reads TGTGCCAGCAGCTTGGACCCGGACTCCTATGGCTACACCTTC. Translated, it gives CASSLDPDSYGYTF. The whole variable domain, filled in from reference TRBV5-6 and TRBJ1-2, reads DAGVTQSPTHLIKTRGQQVTLRCSPKSGHDTVSWYQQALGQGPQFIFQYYEEEERQRGNFPDRFSGHQFPNYSSELNVNALLLGDSALYLCASSLDPDSYGYTFGSGTRLTVV.

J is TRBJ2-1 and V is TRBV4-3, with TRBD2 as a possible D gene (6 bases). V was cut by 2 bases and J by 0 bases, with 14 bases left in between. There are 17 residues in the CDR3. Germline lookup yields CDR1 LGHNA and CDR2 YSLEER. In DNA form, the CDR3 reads TGCGCCAGCAGCCAAATCACAACGCGGGGCTCCTACAATGAGCAGTTCTTC. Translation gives CASSQITTRGSYNEQFF.

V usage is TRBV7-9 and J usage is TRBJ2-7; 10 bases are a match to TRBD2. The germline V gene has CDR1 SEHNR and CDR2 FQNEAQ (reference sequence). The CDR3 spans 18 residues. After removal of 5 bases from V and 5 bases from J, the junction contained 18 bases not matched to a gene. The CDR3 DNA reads TGTGCCAGCAGCCCTAAGTTCCGGCTAGCGGGAGTTTGGAACGAGCAGTACTTC. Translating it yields CASSPKFRLAGVWNEQYF.

CDR3 protein: CSVDGLAGSWEQFF. The CDR3 DNA reads TGCAGCGTAGACGGACTAGCGGGGTCCTGGGAGCAGTTCTTC. The chain links TRBV29-1 to TRBJ2-1; 12 bases line up with TRBD2. J was trimmed by 10 bases and V by 6 bases; bases with no gene match: 10. The CDR3 has 14 residues. Germline assignment: CDR1 SQVTM and CDR2 ANQGSEA.

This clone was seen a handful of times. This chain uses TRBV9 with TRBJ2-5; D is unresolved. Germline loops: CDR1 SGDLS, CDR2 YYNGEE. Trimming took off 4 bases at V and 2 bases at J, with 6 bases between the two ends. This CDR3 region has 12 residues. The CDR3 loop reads CASSPRQETQYF. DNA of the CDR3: TGTGCCAGCAGCCCGAGACAAGAGACCCAGTACTTC.

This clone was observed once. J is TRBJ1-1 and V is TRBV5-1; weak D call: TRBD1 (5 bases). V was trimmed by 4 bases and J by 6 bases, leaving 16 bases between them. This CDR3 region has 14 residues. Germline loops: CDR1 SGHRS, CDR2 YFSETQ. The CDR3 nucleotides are TGCGCCAGCAGCCTAGGGGATTTCGTCCCTGAAGCTTTCTTT. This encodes CASSLGDFVPEAFF.

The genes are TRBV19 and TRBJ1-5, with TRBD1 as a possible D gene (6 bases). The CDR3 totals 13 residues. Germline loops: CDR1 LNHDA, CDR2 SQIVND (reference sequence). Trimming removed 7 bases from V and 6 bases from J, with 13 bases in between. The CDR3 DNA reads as TGTGCCAGTAACCTCCAGGGGACTCAGCCCCAGCATTTT. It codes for CASNLQGTQPQHF.

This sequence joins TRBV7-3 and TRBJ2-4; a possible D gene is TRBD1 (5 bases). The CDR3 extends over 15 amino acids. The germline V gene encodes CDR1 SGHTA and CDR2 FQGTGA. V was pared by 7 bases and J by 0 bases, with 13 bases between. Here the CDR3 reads CASTQGATAKNIQYF. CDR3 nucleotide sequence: TGTGCCAGCACCCAAGGGGCAACAGCCAAAAACATTCAGTACTTC.

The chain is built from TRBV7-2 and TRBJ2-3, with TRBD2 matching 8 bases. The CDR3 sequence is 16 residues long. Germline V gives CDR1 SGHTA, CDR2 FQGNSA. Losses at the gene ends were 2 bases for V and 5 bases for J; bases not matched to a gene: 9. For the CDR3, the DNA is TGTGCCAGCAGCTTAACTCGGGGGGGGCTCATAGATACGCAGTATTTT. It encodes CASSLTRGGLIDTQYF.

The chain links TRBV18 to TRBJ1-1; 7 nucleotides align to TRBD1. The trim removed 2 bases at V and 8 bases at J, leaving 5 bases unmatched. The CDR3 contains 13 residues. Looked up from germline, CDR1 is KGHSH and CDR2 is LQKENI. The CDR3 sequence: CASSPGTAREAFF. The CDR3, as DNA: TGTGCCAGCTCACCAGGGACAGCGCGAGAAGCTTTCTTT.

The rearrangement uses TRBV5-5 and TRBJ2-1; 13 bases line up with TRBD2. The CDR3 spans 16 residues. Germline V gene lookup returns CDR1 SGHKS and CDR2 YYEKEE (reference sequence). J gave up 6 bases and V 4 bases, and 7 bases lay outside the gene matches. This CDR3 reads CASSVLLAGGINEQFF. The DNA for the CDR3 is TGTGCCAGCAGCGTGTTACTAGCGGGAGGGATCAATGAGCAGTTCTTC.

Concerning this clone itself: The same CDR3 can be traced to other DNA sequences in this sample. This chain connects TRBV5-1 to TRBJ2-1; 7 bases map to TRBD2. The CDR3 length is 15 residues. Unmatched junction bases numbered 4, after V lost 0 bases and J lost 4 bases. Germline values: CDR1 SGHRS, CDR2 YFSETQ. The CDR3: CASSLEASGYNEQFF. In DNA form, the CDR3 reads TGCGCCAGCAGCTTGGAAGCTAGCGGTTACAATGAGCAGTTCTTC.

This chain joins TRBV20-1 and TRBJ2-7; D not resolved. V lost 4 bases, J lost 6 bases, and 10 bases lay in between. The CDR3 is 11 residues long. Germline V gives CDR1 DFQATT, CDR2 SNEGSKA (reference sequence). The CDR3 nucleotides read TGCAGTGCTACTGTTGCGGTCGAGCAGTACTTC. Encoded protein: CSATVAVEQYF.

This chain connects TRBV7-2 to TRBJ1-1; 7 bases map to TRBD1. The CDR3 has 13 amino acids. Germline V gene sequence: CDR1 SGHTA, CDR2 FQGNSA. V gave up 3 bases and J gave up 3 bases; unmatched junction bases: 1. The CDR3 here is CASSFQGDTEAFF. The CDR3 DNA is TGTGCCAGCAGCTTCCAGGGGGACACTGAAGCTTTCTTT.

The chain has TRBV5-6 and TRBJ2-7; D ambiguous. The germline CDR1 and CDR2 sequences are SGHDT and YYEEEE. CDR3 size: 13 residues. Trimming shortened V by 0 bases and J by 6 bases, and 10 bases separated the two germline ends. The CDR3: CASSLVVDREQYF. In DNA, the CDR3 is TGTGCCAGCAGCTTGGTAGTAGATCGCGAGCAGTACTTC.

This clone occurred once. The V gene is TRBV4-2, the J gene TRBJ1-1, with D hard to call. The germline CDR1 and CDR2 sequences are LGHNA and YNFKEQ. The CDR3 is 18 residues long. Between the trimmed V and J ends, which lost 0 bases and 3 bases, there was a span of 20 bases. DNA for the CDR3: TGTGCCAGCAGCCAAGATGCCTCGGGCCGGGTCGGGGACACTGAAGCTTTCTTT. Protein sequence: CASSQDASGRVGDTEAFF.

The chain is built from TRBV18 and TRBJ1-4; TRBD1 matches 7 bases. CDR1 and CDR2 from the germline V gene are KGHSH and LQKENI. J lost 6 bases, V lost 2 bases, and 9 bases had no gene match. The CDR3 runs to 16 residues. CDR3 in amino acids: CASSPSIRQGDEKLFF. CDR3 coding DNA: TGTGCCAGCTCACCATCTATACGACAGGGTGATGAAAAACTGTTTTTT.

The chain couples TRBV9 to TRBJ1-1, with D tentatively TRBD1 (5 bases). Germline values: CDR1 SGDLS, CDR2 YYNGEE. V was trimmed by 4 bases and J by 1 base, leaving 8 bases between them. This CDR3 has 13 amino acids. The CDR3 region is CASSTGQNTEAFF. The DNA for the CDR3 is TGTGCCAGCAGCACCGGACAGAACACTGAAGCTTTCTTT. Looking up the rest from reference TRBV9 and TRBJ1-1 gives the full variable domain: DSGVTQTPKHLITATGQRVTLRCSPRSGDLSVYWYQQSLDQGLQFLIQYYNGEERAKGNILERFSAQQFPDLHSELNLSSLELGDSALYFCASSTGQNTEAFFGQGTRLTVV.

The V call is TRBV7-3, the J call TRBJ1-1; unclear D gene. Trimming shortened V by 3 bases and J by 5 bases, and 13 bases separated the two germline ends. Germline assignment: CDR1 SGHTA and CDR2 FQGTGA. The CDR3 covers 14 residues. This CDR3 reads CASSFGPERTEAFF. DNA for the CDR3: TGTGCCAGCAGCTTCGGCCCGGAGAGGACTGAAGCTTTCTTT.